This entry concerns a single TCR beta chain. Which antigen it targets is not known. No qualities accompany the bases; no much larger clone lies one base away. The sample comes from a study of blood T cells in healthy people across ages (dated by TCRdb to the mid-2010s). The study in broad terms: In model experiments, template switching captured about one uniquely barcoded TCR beta cDNA molecule for every two T cells. The study measured age-related changes in TCR beta repertoire diversity using deep sequencing normalized with unique cDNA molecular identifiers. Four age groups were formed from the donors: young (average 16 years), middle-aged (roughly 38), aged (around 68) and long-lived (around 82). To avoid experimental bias, donors of different ages were spread randomly across the sequencing lanes. For two donors (one aged 18 to 29 and one aged 80 or older), the study analyzed two additional independent replicas of 1 million unique cDNA reads from the same blood draw.

The 39 donors, aged roughly 6 to 100 years, were systemically healthy Caucasian individuals from Russia. Each donor gave 8 to 10 milliliters of peripheral blood, drawn into EDTA-treated Vacutainer tubes. Ficoll-Paque density-gradient centrifugation was used to isolate PBMCs, with at least 6.5 million per sample. Trizol reagent was used to extract total RNA from PBMCs, with at least 5.5 micrograms per sample. For every donor, flow cytometry on a PBMC aliquot measured the percentage of naive CD45RAhigh/CD27high T cells. Study-wide findings and limitations: Observed TCR beta diversity correlated strongly with the percentage of naive T cells measured by flow cytometry. Estimates of total diversity from one million sequenced T cells were regarded as lower bounds and underestimates. Observed TCR beta diversity per million T cells fell roughly linearly with age, and a significant reduction was already apparent by age roughly 40. Conclusive comparison of naive and antigen-experienced compartments was prevented by the profiling of bulk unsorted PBMCs. The long-lived group showed more naive CD4+ T cells, fewer expanded clones and increased TCR diversity than the aged group, suggesting age selection. Because donor CMV infection status was unknown, age-related changes in expanded clonotypes were potentially confounded.

The CDR3 contains 14 residues, cysteine and phenylalanine counted. The only DNA kept is the CDR3, 42 bases in frame from the first base. At the junction V is shortened by 2 bases and J by 8 bases; bases outside the gene matches: 6. In the germline V gene (reference sequence), CDR1 corresponds to LGHDT and CDR2 to YNNKEL. Library generation was performed with 5' RACE. These reads were obtained on an Illumina HiSeq 2500. A second PCR of about 6 to 11 cycles was performed with a sample-barcoded 5' primer and a J-beta primer mix. Each TCR beta cDNA molecule received a unique molecular identifier from a template-switch 5' adaptor carrying 12 random nucleotides. At least 2.5 million CDR3-containing paired-end reads were obtained from each sample. First-strand cDNA was synthesized from all RNA with the Mint cDNA synthesis kit, primed by a TRBC-specific oligonucleotide. Following uracil-DNA glycosylase treatment, all cDNA underwent a first 18-cycle PCR with the universal primers M1SS and BC2_uni_R. The paper's data handling went like this. Each sample was normalized by randomly selecting 1 million high-quality reads, each carrying a distinct molecular identifier. Instead of being binned into consensus sequences, reads that shared molecular identifiers were thrown out. MiTCR, run with a Q25 quality threshold and the strictest error-elimination algorithm, handled CDR3 identification, clonotype clustering and error correction. A nonparametric unseen species model using Euler transformation provided a lower-bound estimate of total TCR beta diversity. TCRdb trimmed public reads at Q25 via fastp, called clones via MiXCR and kept in-frame beta chains. Each entry merges the rows of one CDR3 protein and shows their most common DNA and genes. V and J calls and clone size were set by TCRdb, not the authors. The sample profile shows hundreds of thousands of distinct CDR3 sequences; roughly three fifths of them were found once. The ten largest clones capture 25% to 30% of the sample.

The TCR comes from a man aged 40-49 years in good health. The sample comprised blood. Recombination joined TRBV3-1 with TRBJ1-2; the junction holds 9 bases that match TRBD1. In nucleotide form, the sequence is TGTGCCAGCAGCCAACCGGGACAGGGTGCAGGCTACACCTTC. Its translation is CASSQPGQGAGYTF.